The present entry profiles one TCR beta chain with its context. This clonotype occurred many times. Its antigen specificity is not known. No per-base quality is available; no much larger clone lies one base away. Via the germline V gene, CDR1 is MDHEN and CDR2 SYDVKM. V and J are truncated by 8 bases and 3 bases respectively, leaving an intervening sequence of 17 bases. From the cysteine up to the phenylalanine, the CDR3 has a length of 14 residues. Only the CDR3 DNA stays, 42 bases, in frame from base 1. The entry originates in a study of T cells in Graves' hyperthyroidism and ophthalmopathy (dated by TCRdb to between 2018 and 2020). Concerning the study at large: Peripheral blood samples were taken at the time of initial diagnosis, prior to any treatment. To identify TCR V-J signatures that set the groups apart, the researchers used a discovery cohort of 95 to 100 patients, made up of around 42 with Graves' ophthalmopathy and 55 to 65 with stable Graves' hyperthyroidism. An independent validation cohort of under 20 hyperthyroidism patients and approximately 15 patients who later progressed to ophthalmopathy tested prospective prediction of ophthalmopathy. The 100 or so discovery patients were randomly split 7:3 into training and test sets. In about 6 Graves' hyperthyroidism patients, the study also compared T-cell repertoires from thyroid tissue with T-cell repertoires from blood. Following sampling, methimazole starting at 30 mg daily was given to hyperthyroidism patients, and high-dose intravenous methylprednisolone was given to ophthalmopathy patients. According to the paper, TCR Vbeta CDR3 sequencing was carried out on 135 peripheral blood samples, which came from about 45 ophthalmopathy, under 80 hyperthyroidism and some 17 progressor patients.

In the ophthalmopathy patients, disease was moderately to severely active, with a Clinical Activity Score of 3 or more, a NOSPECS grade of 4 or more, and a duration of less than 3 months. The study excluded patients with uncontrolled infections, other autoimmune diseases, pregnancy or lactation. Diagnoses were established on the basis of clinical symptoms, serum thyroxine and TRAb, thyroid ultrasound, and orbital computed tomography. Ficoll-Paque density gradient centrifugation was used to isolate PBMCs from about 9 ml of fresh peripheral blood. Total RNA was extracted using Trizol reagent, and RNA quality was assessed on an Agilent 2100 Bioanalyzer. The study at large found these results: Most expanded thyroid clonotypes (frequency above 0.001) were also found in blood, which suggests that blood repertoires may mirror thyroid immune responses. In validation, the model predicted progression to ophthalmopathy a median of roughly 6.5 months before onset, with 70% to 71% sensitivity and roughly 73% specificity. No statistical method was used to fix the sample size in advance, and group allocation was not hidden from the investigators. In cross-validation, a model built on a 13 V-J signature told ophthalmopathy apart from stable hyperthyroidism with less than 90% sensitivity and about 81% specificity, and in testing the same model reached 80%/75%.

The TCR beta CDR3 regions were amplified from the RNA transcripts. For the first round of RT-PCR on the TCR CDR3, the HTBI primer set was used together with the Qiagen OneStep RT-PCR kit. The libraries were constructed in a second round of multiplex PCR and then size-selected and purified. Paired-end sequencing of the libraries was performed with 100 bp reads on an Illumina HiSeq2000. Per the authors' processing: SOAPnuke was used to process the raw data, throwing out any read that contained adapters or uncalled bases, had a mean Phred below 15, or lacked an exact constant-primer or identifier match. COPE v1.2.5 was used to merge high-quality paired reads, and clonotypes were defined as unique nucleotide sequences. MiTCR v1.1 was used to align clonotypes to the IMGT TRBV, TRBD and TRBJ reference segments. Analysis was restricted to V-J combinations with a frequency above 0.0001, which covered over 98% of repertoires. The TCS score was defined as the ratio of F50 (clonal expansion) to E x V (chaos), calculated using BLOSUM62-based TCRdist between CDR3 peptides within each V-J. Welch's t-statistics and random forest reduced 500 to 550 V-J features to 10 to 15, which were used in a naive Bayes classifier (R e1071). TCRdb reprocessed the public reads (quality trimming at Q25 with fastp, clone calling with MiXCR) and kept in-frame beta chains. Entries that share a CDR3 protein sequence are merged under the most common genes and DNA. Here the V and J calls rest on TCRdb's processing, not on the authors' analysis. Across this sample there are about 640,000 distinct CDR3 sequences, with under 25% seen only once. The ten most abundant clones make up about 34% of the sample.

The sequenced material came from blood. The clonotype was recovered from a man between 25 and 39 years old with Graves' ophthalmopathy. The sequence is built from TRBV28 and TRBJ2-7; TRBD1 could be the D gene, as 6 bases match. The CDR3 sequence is CASALRGRFYEQYF. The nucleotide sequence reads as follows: TGTGCCAGCGCCCTCAGGGGCCGATTCTACGAGCAGTACTTC.